These T cell receptor beta chains were read from a single sample in a study of T cells in Graves' hyperthyroidism and ophthalmopathy. MiXCR, run by TCRdb on the multiplex PCR reads, gives a single entry per CDR3 protein. The data show some 570,000 distinct CDR3 sequences, with 14% seen just once and more than 6% held by the top ten. Material: blood. These receptors were obtained from a woman younger than 35 with Graves' ophthalmopathy. The CDR3 runs from the conserved cysteine through the conserved F or W. D genes are given only for firm matches. Size is stated for part of the rows, as once, few or many counts, or as a class when the clone is expanded.

CDR3 DNA | CDR3 protein | J gene | V gene | clone size | D gene
TGTGCCAGTAGTATAGATCCCCGGGACATCAATCAGCCCCAGCATTTT | CASSIDPRDINQPQHF | TRBJ1-5 | TRBV19 | few | -
TGTGCCAGCAGCTCCCCCCGGGGGCAGGCCGGGGAGCTGTTTTTT | CASSSPRGQAGELFF | TRBJ2-2 | TRBV7-9 | - | -
TGTGCCAGCAGTGATCCCACAGGGGTCACCGTCCACGCCTATAATTCACCCCTCCACTTT | CASSDPTGVTVHAYNSPLHF | TRBJ1-6 | TRBV6-1 | - | TRBD1
TGCGCCAGCACCCAGACTAGCAGTAGTCCCAATGAGCAGTTCTTC | CASTQTSSSPNEQFF | TRBJ2-1 | TRBV4-1 | - | TRBD2
TGTGCCAGCAGGCTAGCGGGATACGATCCCTCCTACGAGCAGTACTTC | CASRLAGYDPSYEQYF | TRBJ2-7 | TRBV6-1 | many | TRBD2
TGCGCCAGCAGCCAAGTTCCCCCCCCCGGTCAGGGGAGCTACGAGCAGTACTTC | CASSQVPPPGQGSYEQYF | TRBJ2-7 | TRBV4-1 | few | -
TGTGCCAGCAGCTCGCCGGCGGCAGGGAAAGATACGCAGTATTTT | CASSSPAAGKDTQYF | TRBJ2-3 | TRBV5-6 | many | -
TGCAGTGCTGAAGACAGGGGGCGGGGTTCTAGTGAGCCCCAGCATTTT | CSAEDRGRGSSEPQHF | TRBJ1-5 | TRBV20-1 | many | TRBD1
TGTGCCAGCGGGGGACGCCCGAACACTGAAGCTTTCTTT | CASGGRPNTEAFF | TRBJ1-1 | TRBV2 | many | -
TGTGCCAGCAGCGTAGAAAAGGGACGTGCTGGAAACACCATATATTTT | CASSVEKGRAGNTIYF | TRBJ1-3 | TRBV9 | few | -
TGTGCCAGCAGCACCCATGGACAGGGCAATTCACCCCTCCACTTT | CASSTHGQGNSPLHF | TRBJ1-6 | TRBV12-3/TRBV12-4 | many | TRBD1
TGTGCCAGTAGTATAGCACTGTTGGAGACCCAGTACTTC | CASSIALLETQYF | TRBJ2-5 | TRBV19 | - | -
TGTGCCAGCAGTTCGGGACAGGGAGACGGTAGCAACGAGCAGTACTTC | CASSSGQGDGSNEQYF | TRBJ2-7 | TRBV12-3/TRBV12-4 | many | TRBD1
TGTGCCATCAGTGAGTCGTTAGCAGGGGGTGAGCAGTTCTTC | CAISESLAGGEQFF | TRBJ2-1 | TRBV10-3 | many | TRBD1
TGTGCCAGCTCACGGTCGACGAGTGATGAGCAGTTCTTC | CASSRSTSDEQFF | TRBJ2-1 | TRBV18 | few | -